Shown below are 8 T cell receptor beta chains from a single sample sequenced in a study of radiotherapy plus CTLA-4 blockade in lung cancer. Measured with immunoSEQ multiplex PCR; TCRdb has only the in-frame clones, and not every one. The sample yields 65,000 to 85,000 clones, around 77% seen once. The sample was peripheral blood, taken from a patient treated with radiotherapy plus ipilimumab. The receptor source for this set is a human donor with non-small cell lung cancer whose response to radiotherapy plus ipilimumab could not be evaluated. Some clones in this sample may be carry-over from other donors' samples.

The V and J genes are TRBV5-6 and TRBJ2-3, with D perhaps TRBD2 (6 bases). The CDR3 is 17 amino acids. Trimming took 0 bases from V and 2 from J, leaving 16 bases between them. Germline V gene sequence: CDR1 SGHDT, CDR2 YYEEEE. In DNA, the CDR3 is TGTGCCAGCAGCTTGGAGATAGCGGAGGACCTCACAGATACGCAGTATTTT. Its protein product is CASSLEIAEDLTDTQYF.

The chain employs TRBV7-9 and TRBJ2-1, with D tentatively TRBD1 (5 bases). V was cut by 1 base and J by 3 bases, with 13 bases left in between. The CDR3 is 16 residues long. Germline V lookup: CDR1 SEHNR, CDR2 FQNEAQ (reference sequence). The DNA for the CDR3 is TGTGCCAGCAGCTTAGTTCCTTTTCAGGGCTACAATGAGCAGTTCTTC. Its protein is CASSLVPFQGYNEQFF.

The chain uses TRBV7-2 and TRBJ1-1, with D uncertain. CDR1 is SGHTA and CDR2 is FQGNSA in the germline V gene. The CDR3 covers 14 residues. V lost 5 bases to trimming and J lost 2 bases, with 12 bases between them. The CDR3 coding sequence is TGTGCCAGCAGCCCGGCCCGAGGAAACACTGAAGCTTTCTTT. Its translation: CASSPARGNTEAFF.

The rearrangement joins TRBV5-1 to TRBJ2-2, with TRBD1 matching 7 bases. Germline V CDR1 and CDR2: SGHRS, YFSETQ. This CDR3 spans 12 amino acids. J gave up 7 bases and V 8 bases, and 5 bases lay outside the gene matches. CDR3 in DNA: TGCGCCAGTAAGGGGGCAAACGGGGAGCTGTTTTTT. The encoded protein is CASKGANGELFF.

CDR3 in DNA: TGTGCCTGGGGACAGCCTTGGGACTATGGCTACACCTTC. It encodes CAWGQPWDYGYTF. The V call is TRBV30, the J call TRBJ1-2, with a possible D match to TRBD1 (6 bases). Looked up from germline, CDR1 is GTSNPN and CDR2 is SVGIG (reference sequence). The CDR3 runs 13 residues. V shed 5 bases and J shed 3 bases, with 13 bases lying between them.

J is TRBJ2-7 and V is TRBV25-1; TRBD1 aligns across 10 bases. With 3 bases clipped from V and 0 bases from J, the junction kept 2 bases outside the gene matches. The germline V gene encodes CDR1 MGHDK and CDR2 SYGVNS. This CDR3 has 15 residues. The CDR3 DNA follows: TGTGCCAGCAGTGATGGGACAGGGGCCTCCTACGAGCAGTACTTC. Protein sequence: CASSDGTGASYEQYF.

The chain links TRBV7-2 to TRBJ1-1; D is undetermined. CDR3 size: 15 residues. Germline V gives CDR1 SGHTA, CDR2 FQGNSA. V was trimmed by 7 bases and J by 0 bases, leaving 15 bases between them. For the CDR3, the DNA is TGTGCCAGCACCTCCCTGACAACAATGAACACTGAAGCTTTCTTT. This translates into CASTSLTTMNTEAFF. Together with reference TRBV7-2 and TRBJ1-1, the CDR3 gives the full variable domain: GAGVSQSPSNKVTEKGKDVELRCDPISGHTALYWYRQSLGQGLEFLIYFQGNSAPDKSGLPSDRFSAERTGGSVSTLTIQRTQQEDSAVYLCASTSLTTMNTEAFFGQGTRLTVV.

This clone was seen once. CDR3 coding DNA: TGCGCCAGCAGCCAAGGGACAGGGGAATACGAGCAGTACTTC. Its protein is CASSQGTGEYEQYF. The rearrangement joins TRBV4-1 to TRBJ2-7; 9 nucleotides line up with TRBD1. The J segment lost 4 bases and the V segment lost 1 base, leaving 2 bases of the junction unmatched. CDR3 length: 14 amino acids. Germline V gene sequence: CDR1 MGHRA, CDR2 YSYEKL.